This TCR beta chain was profiled in a study of blood T cell repertoires in COVID-19. This CDR3 contains 20 residues. The V segment lost 0 bases and the J segment 3 bases; nucleotides outside the gene matches: 7. CDR1 is LGHDT and CDR2 is YNNKEL in the germline V gene (reference sequence). Generated by immunoSEQ multiplex PCR, the TCRdb table keeps only in-frame clones and is missing some. The top ten hold roughly 17% of the sample, which has 200,000 or so clones, roughly 80% seen once. The chain recombines TRBV3-1 (or the pseudogene TRBV3-2) with TRBJ2-2; the match to TRBD2 covers 16 bases. The sequenced sample consisted of peripheral blood. The source is a man aged 55 to 69 with active or convalescent COVID-19. The DNA for the CDR3 is TGTGCCAGCAGCCAAGACCCGGGGACTAGCGGGAGGGCGGACACCGGGGAGCTGTTTTTT. This gives the protein CASSQDPGTSGRADTGELFF.